This section outlines one T cell receptor beta chain sequence together with its context. Its antigen is unidentified. This specimen comes from a study of OX40 agonist ivuxolimab in advanced cancers. General observations from the study: CD8+ T cells showed, on average, more clonal expansion than CD4+ cells.

Method: immunoSEQ multiplex PCR; TCRdb's copy keeps in-frame clones and lacks some. The sample lists tens of thousands of clones; nearly 80% were seen once. The germline V gene encodes CDR1 LNHDA and CDR2 SQIVND (reference sequence). Trimming took off 3 bases at V and 4 bases at J, with 21 bases between the two ends. This CDR3 is built from 17 residues. The TCR was taken from an adult with an advanced solid tumor such as melanoma, head and neck, liver or kidney cancer. This chain joins TRBV19 and TRBJ1-1; the D is unclear. This specimen consisted of CD4+ or CD8+ T cells sorted from blood, obtained in a trial of the OX40 agonist ivuxolimab. CDR3 in amino acids: CASSIIGEAGKTTEAFF. CDR3 nucleotide sequence: TGTGCCAGTAGTATCATAGGAGAGGCAGGAAAAACCACTGAAGCTTTCTTT. The variable domain in full, completed from reference TRBV19 and TRBJ1-1, reads DGGITQSPKYLFRKEGQNVTLSCEQNLNHDAMYWYRQDPGQGLRLIYYSQIVNDFQKGDIAEGYSVSREKKESFPLTVTSAQKNPTAFYLCASSIIGEAGKTTEAFFGQGTRLTVV.